The 23 T cell receptor beta chains in this list originate from one sample, sequenced in a study of response to subunit inactivated influenza vaccine. TCRdb reanalysed the RT-PCR reads using MiXCR and keeps one entry per CDR3 protein. Among roughly 650,000 distinct CDR3 sequences listed, 14% were seen once. The sample here was PBMCs from blood, taken around 15 days before vaccination. All receptors come from a man over 45 who received an inactivated influenza vaccine.

This chain uses TRBV7-2 with TRBJ2-1; tentative D call: TRBD2 (5 bases). Germline-derived CDR1 and CDR2 are SGHTA and FQGNSA. This CDR3 is 14 amino acids long. With 3 bases removed from V and 6 bases from J, the gap between germline ends came to 12 bases. In DNA form, the CDR3 reads TGTGCCAGCAGCTTGTATGCTGCGGGCAATGAGCAGTTCTTC. Protein product: CASSLYAAGNEQFF.

This clonotype has ten or more counts. The chain carries TRBV7-3 and TRBJ1-1; D not resolved. V was trimmed by 5 bases and J by 0 bases, leaving 7 bases between them. The CDR3 spans 13 residues. Germline V gives CDR1 SGHTA, CDR2 FQGTGA. CDR3: CASSLMVNTEAFF. The CDR3, as DNA: TGTGCCAGCAGCCTAATGGTGAACACTGAAGCTTTCTTT.

This chain joins TRBV2 and TRBJ2-4; 8 bases fit TRBD1. From germline, CDR1 is SNHLY and CDR2 FYNNEI. This CDR3 contains 15 residues. The J segment lost 2 bases and the V segment lost 3 bases, leaving 3 bases of the junction unmatched. Here the CDR3 reads CASSEDRVSKNIQYF. DNA for the CDR3: TGTGCCAGCAGTGAGGACAGGGTCTCCAAAAACATTCAGTACTTC.

This clonotype came up a few times. The chain joins TRBV3-1 to TRBJ2-7; 8 positions agree with TRBD2. There are 12 residues in the CDR3. V dropped 3 bases and J dropped 6; count of bases not matched to a gene: 1. Per germline, CDR1 LGHDT and CDR2 YNNKEL (reference sequence). The chain's CDR3 is CASSHSGSEQYF. CDR3 coding DNA: TGTGCCAGCAGCCACAGCGGGAGCGAGCAGTACTTC.

This chain uses TRBV10-3 with TRBJ2-1; D gene unclear. V lost 1 base and J lost 5, with 6 bases in between. The germline V gene has CDR1 ENHRY and CDR2 SYGVKD. This CDR3 has 13 residues. CDR3: CAISELINNEQFF. CDR3 bases: TGTGCCATCAGTGAGTTGATTAACAATGAGCAGTTCTTC.

This clonotype showed up just a few times. The gene calls are TRBV4-3 and TRBJ2-7; the match to TRBD2 covers 8 bases. Germline CDR1 reads LGHNA; CDR2 reads YSLEER. The V segment lost 0 bases and the J segment 3 bases; nucleotides outside the gene matches: 7. This CDR3 contains 16 residues. CDR3 region: CASSQDWVAGNYEQYF. The DNA for the CDR3 is TGCGCCAGCAGCCAAGATTGGGTAGCGGGAAACTACGAGCAGTACTTC.

This clonotype turned up a few times. The rearrangement uses TRBV19 and TRBJ1-4, with D maybe TRBD1 (5 bases). The CDR3 length is 15 residues. The V end lost 5 bases, the J end lost 0 bases, and 10 bases lay between the germline ends. From germline, CDR1 is LNHDA and CDR2 SQIVND (reference sequence). The CDR3 DNA follows: TGTGCCAGTAGTTCCGGACAAGCAACTAATGAAAAACTGTTTTTT. This sequence encodes CASSSGQATNEKLFF.

Regarding this clonotype: A junction end diverges from the germline sequence, so it may reflect a read error. The rearrangement links TRBV14 to TRBJ1-5; 12 bases fit TRBD1. Germline assignment: CDR1 SGHDN and CDR2 FVKESK. The CDR3 totals 18 residues. The CDR3 spells CAGSQGGTGGMSNQPQHF. CDR3 DNA sequence: TGTGCCGGCAGCCAAGGGGGGACAGGGGGCATGAGCAATCAGCCCCAGCATTTT.

The V gene is TRBV5-1, the J gene TRBJ2-1; D perhaps matches TRBD2 (6 bases). In germline, CDR1 is SGHRS, CDR2 YFSETQ. The ends were cut back, 1 base at V and 7 bases at J, with 15 bases in the middle. The CDR3 loop spans 15 amino acids. This CDR3 reads CASSLSPSGWNEQFF. CDR3 DNA: TGCGCCAGCAGCTTGAGTCCCAGCGGGTGGAATGAGCAGTTCTTC.

A note on this clonotype: One junction end does not reproduce the germline sequence, and a read error may be involved. The chain couples TRBV4-1 to TRBJ1-1; no definite D call. The CDR3 is 14 residues long. Per the germline V gene, CDR1 is MGHRA and CDR2 is YSYEKL. CDR3 sequence (DNA): TGCGCCAGCACCCAAGATATCAAGAACACTGAAGCTTTCTTT. This sequence encodes CASTQDIKNTEAFF.

The chain has TRBV3-1 and TRBJ2-5, with a weak D call TRBD1 (5 bases). With 7 bases removed from V and 6 bases from J, the gap between germline ends came to 15 bases. Germline V lookup: CDR1 LGHDT, CDR2 YNNKEL (reference sequence). The CDR3 runs 13 residues. The CDR3 region is CASTVWGEQTQYF. In DNA form, the CDR3 reads TGTGCCAGCACAGTCTGGGGCGAGCAGACCCAGTACTTC.

This clonotype was observed at least ten times. The chain employs TRBV20-1 and TRBJ2-5; no clear D gene. Germline CDR1 DFQATT, CDR2 SNEGSKA (reference sequence). V lost 0 bases to trimming and J lost 4 bases, with 12 bases between them. This CDR3 spans 14 amino acids. CDR3 nucleotides: TGCAGTGCTAGAGATATCCGGCGGTCAGAGACCCAGTACTTC. Protein: CSARDIRRSETQYF.

The chain couples TRBV20-1 to TRBJ1-2, with 7 bases aligning to TRBD1. J gave up 4 bases and V 5 bases, and 7 bases lay outside the gene matches. Per germline, CDR1 DFQATT and CDR2 SNEGSKA (reference sequence). This CDR3 region has 13 residues. CDR3 region: CSAQVQGGYGYTF. The CDR3 nucleotides are TGCAGTGCTCAAGTCCAGGGGGGCTATGGCTACACCTTC.

This clonotype was detected only a few times. The rearrangement uses TRBV20-1 and TRBJ2-1, with 11 bases that match TRBD2. With V trimmed by 6 bases and J by 6 bases, 4 bases remained unmatched. The CDR3 runs to 13 residues. Germline V gives CDR1 DFQATT, CDR2 SNEGSKA (reference sequence). CDR3 sequence: CSALGLAVNEQFF. The CDR3 region has the DNA TGCAGTGCCCTGGGACTAGCGGTCAATGAGCAGTTCTTC.

V usage is TRBV12-3 or TRBV12-4 and J usage is TRBJ2-5, with 8 nucleotides matching TRBD1. The CDR3 extends over 15 amino acids. V shed 5 bases and J 4 bases; nucleotides not matched to a gene: 9. The CDR3: CASSPRQGTRETQYF. The CDR3, as DNA: TGTGCCAGCAGTCCACGACAGGGGACGAGAGAGACCCAGTACTTC.

The chain couples TRBV10-1 to TRBJ2-1, with unresolved D. The germline V gene has CDR1 WNHNN and CDR2 SYGVQD (reference sequence). The CDR3 sequence is 13 residues long. Trimming took off 2 bases at V and 7 bases at J, with 9 bases between the two ends. CDR3 protein: CASSEGRRNEQFF. CDR3 bases: TGCGCCAGCAGTGAGGGACGGCGGAATGAGCAGTTCTTC.

This clonotype was seen repeatedly, ten times or more. The rearrangement joins TRBV20-1 to TRBJ2-7; D is perhaps TRBD1 (6 bases). Germline V lookup: CDR1 DFQATT, CDR2 SNEGSKA (reference sequence). This CDR3 spans 15 amino acids. The ends were cut back, 5 bases at V and 2 bases at J, with 19 bases in the middle. CDR3 sequence reads: CSAPPHDRTPYEQYF. The CDR3, as DNA: TGCAGTGCTCCCCCTCACGACAGGACTCCCTACGAGCAGTACTTC.

This CDR3 reads CAWSVRVRANTEAFF. The CDR3 nucleotides read TGTGCCTGGAGTGTACGGGTCAGGGCGAACACTGAAGCTTTCTTT. The rearrangement uses TRBV30 and TRBJ1-1; D is possibly TRBD1 (5 bases). Germline V lookup: CDR1 GTSNPN, CDR2 SVGIG (reference sequence). Trimming cost V 0 bases and J 1 base, with 12 bases left between them. The CDR3 runs to 15 residues.

V usage is TRBV27 and J usage is TRBJ1-1, with D unclear. Deletions cut 6 bases from V and 1 base from J, with 9 bases between. The CDR3 extends over 13 amino acids. Germline V gene lookup returns CDR1 MNHEY and CDR2 SMNVEV (reference sequence). In nucleotides, the CDR3 is TGTGCCAGCAGAAGGAACAGGAACACTGAAGCTTTCTTT. It translates to CASRRNRNTEAFF.

This clonotype has only a few counts. The chain recombines TRBV29-1 with TRBJ1-2; D not resolved. Between the trimmed V and J ends, which lost 5 bases and 7 bases, there was a span of 17 bases. CDR1 and CDR2 (germline): SQVTM, ANQGSEA. The CDR3 covers 13 residues. Written as DNA, the CDR3 is TGCAGCGTTAACAGCCTTACGGGATCTGGCTACACCTTC. Protein product: CSVNSLTGSGYTF.

In DNA form, the CDR3 reads TGTGCCAGCAGCTTGGGACTAGCGGGGAGAGCCAAAAACATTCAGTACTTC. Its translation: CASSLGLAGRAKNIQYF. V is TRBV5-5 and J is TRBJ2-4; 11 nucleotides line up with TRBD2. CDR1 SGHKS and CDR2 YYEKEE come from the germline V gene (reference sequence). With 0 bases clipped from V and 0 bases from J, the junction kept 2 bases outside the gene matches. This CDR3 has 17 amino acids.

This clonotype was detected only a few times. J is TRBJ2-3 and V is TRBV7-9, with D tentatively TRBD1 or TRBD2 (6 bases each). CDR1 is SEHNR and CDR2 is FQNEAQ in the germline V gene (reference sequence). The V end was cut by 5 bases, the J end by 2 bases, with 14 bases between. The CDR3 has 15 amino acids. CDR3 loop: CASSTGGGYTDTQYF. CDR3 in DNA: TGTGCCAGCAGCACCGGGGGCGGATACACAGATACGCAGTATTTT.

The chain joins TRBV18 to TRBJ2-7, with D perhaps matching TRBD1 (5 bases). Germline V CDR1 and CDR2: KGHSH, LQKENI. This CDR3 region has 13 residues. The V end lost 5 bases, the J end lost 0 bases, and 8 bases lay between the germline ends. The CDR3 DNA follows: TGTGCCAGCTCAGGGGCCTTCTCCTACGAGCAGTACTTC. Translation gives CASSGAFSYEQYF.